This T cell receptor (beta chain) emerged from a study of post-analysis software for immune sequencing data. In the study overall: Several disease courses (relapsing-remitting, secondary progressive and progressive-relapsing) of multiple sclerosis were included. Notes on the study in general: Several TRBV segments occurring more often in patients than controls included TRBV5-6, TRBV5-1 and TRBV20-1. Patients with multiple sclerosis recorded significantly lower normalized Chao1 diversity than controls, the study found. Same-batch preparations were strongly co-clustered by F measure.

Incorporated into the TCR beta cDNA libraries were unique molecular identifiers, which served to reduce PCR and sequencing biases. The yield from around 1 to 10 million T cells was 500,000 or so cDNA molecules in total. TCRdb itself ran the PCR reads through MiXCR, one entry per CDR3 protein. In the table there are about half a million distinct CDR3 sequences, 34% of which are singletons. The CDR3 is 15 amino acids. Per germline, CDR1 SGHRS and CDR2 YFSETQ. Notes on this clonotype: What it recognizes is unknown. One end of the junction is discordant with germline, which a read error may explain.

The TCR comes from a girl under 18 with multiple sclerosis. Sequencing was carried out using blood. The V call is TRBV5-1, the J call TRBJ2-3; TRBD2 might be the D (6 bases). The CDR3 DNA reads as TGCGCCGGCAGCTTGACTAGTAGGGGAGGTGATACGCAGTATTTT. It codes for CAGSLTSRGGDTQYF.